This TCR beta chain was captured by sequencing in a study of graft-versus-host responses after intestinal transplantation. Turning to the study itself: Recipients were given multivisceral, liver-intestinal, or isolated intestinal transplants. Notes on the study in general: In patients with graft-donor T cell macrochimerism, allograft graft-versus-host to host-versus-graft clonal ratios were high. Peak GvH clone levels in circulation were associated with early post-transplant HvG declines.

Germline CDR1 SQVTM, CDR2 ANQGSEA. The V and J ends lost 6 bases and 8 bases, in that order; junction bases with no gene match: 10. The CDR3 length is 13 residues. The repertoire was sequenced with immunoSEQ multiplex PCR; TCRdb's copy has only in-frame clones and lacks some. Of roughly 10,000 clones listed, approximately 31% are singletons. This clone has more than one count but fewer than ten. CD3+CD4+ and CD3+CD8+ responders that were proliferating and CFSE-low were sorted post-reaction. The chain uses TRBV29-1 and TRBJ1-2; 9 bases line up with TRBD1. The receptor comes from a human patient who was an organ donor for intestinal transplantation. The sequenced sample was alloreactive CD4+ T cells from a mixed lymphocyte reaction culture, obtained before transplantation. As for subset: CFSE-low proliferating T cells sorted from roughly 6-day pre-transplant mixed lymphocyte reaction (GvH or HvG direction). This chain's CDR3 is CSVGQGSSAGYTF. CDR3 nucleotide sequence: TGCAGCGTAGGACAGGGGTCCTCTGCAGGCTACACCTTC. Variable domain in full (rest from reference TRBV29-1 and TRBJ1-2): SAVISQKPSRDICQRGTSLTIQCQVDSQVTMMFWYRQQPGQSLTLIATANQGSEATYESGFVIDKFPISRPNLTFSTLTVSNMSPEDSSIYLCSVGQGSSAGYTFGSGTRLTVV.